This T cell receptor beta chain was profiled in a study of cytomegalovirus exposure and HLA in healthy donors. Researchers ran the PCR with 60 Vbeta and 13 Jbeta primers. Using immunoSEQ multiplex PCR, the repertoire was profiled, and TCRdb retains in-frame clones only, with some absent. The top ten hold almost 6% of the sample, which has 100,000 to 150,000 clones, 70% to 90% seen once. The V and J ends lost 3 bases and 4 bases, in that order; junction bases with no gene match: 6. Germline lookup yields CDR1 SGDLS and CDR2 YYNGEE. This CDR3 spans 15 amino acids. The sample taken for sequencing was PBMCs. The receptor was isolated from a woman aged 40 to 49 in good health and CMV-seropositive. This rearrangement joins TRBV9 to TRBJ2-5; 10 nucleotides line up with TRBD2. The CDR3 protein is CASSASGGARETQYF. CDR3 nucleotide sequence: TGTGCCAGCAGCGCGAGCGGGGGGGCCAGAGAGACCCAGTACTTC.